The 9 T cell receptor beta chains below were found in one sample sequenced in a study of T cell changes during pregnancy in multiple sclerosis. Some clones are missing from TCRdb's copy, which holds only in-frame ones; the method was immunoSEQ multiplex PCR. In the table there are roughly 38,000 clones, just over 90% of which are singletons. The source material was CD4+ T cells from peripheral blood mononuclear cells, sampled in the third trimester of pregnancy. The origin of the receptors is a female donor with multiple sclerosis, enrolled in a pregnancy study.

This chain links TRBV21-1 with TRBJ1-1; TRBD1, as called in the table, went unchecked against the DNA. TRBV21-1 is an annotated pseudogene. There are 19 residues in the CDR3. The CDR3 coding sequence is TGTGCCAGCAGCAAAGTAATCTATGAGACAGGCCATTCGGACACTGAAGCTTTCTTT. This sequence encodes CASSKVIYETGHSDTEAFF.

This clone was seen a single time. The chain links TRBV7-2 to TRBJ1-5; D perhaps matches TRBD1 (5 bases). Trimming removed 5 bases from V and 1 base from J, with 9 bases in between. This CDR3 region has 14 residues. Per germline, CDR1 SGHTA and CDR2 FQGNSA. The CDR3 DNA reads as TGTGCCAGCAGCCACGGACAAAGCAATCAGCCCCAGCATTTT. It specifies CASSHGQSNQPQHF.

The rearrangement uses TRBV4-1 and TRBJ2-3; 8 bases map to TRBD1. The germline CDR1 and CDR2 sequences are MGHRA and YSYEKL. The CDR3 is 17 amino acids. The V and J ends lost 0 bases and 1 base, in that order; junction bases with no gene match: 6. CDR3 coding DNA: TGCGCCAGCAGCCAAGATAGGGCAGGGGGCGGCACAGATACGCAGTATTTT. It encodes CASSQDRAGGGTDTQYF.

This chain uses TRBV9 with TRBJ2-7, with 8 positions matching TRBD1. In germline, CDR1 is SGDLS, CDR2 YYNGEE. The CDR3 is 17 residues long. V lost 2 bases to trimming and J lost 5 bases; unmatched junction nucleotides: 15. The CDR3 nucleotides read TGTGCCAGCAGCGTCCACCCAGGACAGGGCAGATGGGACGAGCAGTACTTC. Its translation is CASSVHPGQGRWDEQYF.

The rearrangement links TRBV4-2 to TRBJ1-1, with 7 bases fitting TRBD1. CDR1 and CDR2 (germline): LGHNA, YNFKEQ. The V segment lost 4 bases and the J segment 9 bases; nucleotides outside the gene matches: 14. The CDR3 spans 15 residues. The CDR3 sequence is CASSRRGTDSAQAFF. In DNA, the CDR3 is TGTGCCAGCAGCCGACGCGGGACAGACAGCGCCCAAGCTTTCTTT.

J is TRBJ2-1 and V is TRBV5-5, with 8 nucleotides matching TRBD1. CDR3 length equals 15 residues. V was pared by 0 bases and J by 3 bases, with 2 bases of the junction left unmatched. The germline CDR1 and CDR2 sequences are SGHKS and YYEKEE (reference sequence). This CDR3 reads CASSLDGTGYNEQFF. The DNA for the CDR3 is TGTGCCAGCAGCTTGGATGGGACAGGCTACAATGAGCAGTTCTTC.

CDR3 residues: CASSITGGQETQYF. CDR3 coding DNA: TGTGCCAGTAGTATAACAGGGGGTCAAGAGACCCAGTACTTC. V gene TRBV19 combines with J gene TRBJ2-5; 8 bases line up with TRBD1. Losses at the gene ends were 2 bases for V and 2 bases for J; bases not matched to a gene: 1. There are 14 residues in the CDR3. Germline-derived CDR1 and CDR2 are LNHDA and SQIVND (reference sequence). Combining the CDR3 with reference TRBV19 and TRBJ2-5 gives the whole variable domain DGGITQSPKYLFRKEGQNVTLSCEQNLNHDAMYWYRQDPGQGLRLIYYSQIVNDFQKGDIAEGYSVSREKKESFPLTVTSAQKNPTAFYLCASSITGGQETQYFGPGTRLLVL.

This rearrangement joins TRBV5-8 to TRBJ2-1; 11 positions agree with TRBD1. V shed 4 bases, J shed 3 bases, and the junction held 12 bases outside the gene matches. Germline values: CDR1 SGHTS, CDR2 YDEGEE. The CDR3 contains 18 residues. The CDR3 loop reads CASSPGQGARNGYNEQFF. The CDR3 region has the DNA TGTGCCAGCAGCCCCGGACAGGGGGCGCGTAATGGCTACAATGAGCAGTTCTTC.

This sequence joins TRBV27 and TRBJ1-1, with D unclear. The length of the CDR3 is 13 residues. Trimming stripped 0 bases from V and 9 bases from J, with 11 bases between. Germline V gene sequence: CDR1 MNHEY, CDR2 SMNVEV (reference sequence). The CDR3 region is CASSLSEREKAFF. In nucleotides, the CDR3 is TGTGCCAGCAGTTTATCGGAGAGGGAGAAAGCTTTCTTT.